This TCR beta chain is drawn from a study of T-cell memory formation after mild COVID-19. The study's findings and limits: CD4/CD8 balance characterized clones contracting day 15 to 85, and CD4+ skew characterized later expanders.

About this clonotype: What it binds is not known.

Barcoded TCR alpha and TCR beta cDNA libraries with UMIs came from 5'RACE using constant-segment primers. Each CDR3 protein gets one entry after TCRdb re-called the 5' RACE reads with MiXCR. The table lists 450,000 to 650,000 distinct CDR3 sequences, roughly 20% of them singletons. The sample comprised PBMCs or a T cell subset sorted from them (not recorded which). The TCR was taken from an adult woman who had mild COVID-19 (a few samples of this study predate the infection). Cell type and time point are not known.

In DNA, the CDR3 is TGTGCCAGCAGCTCACAGGGGGCGCTCAATGAGCAGTTCTTC. Protein sequence: CASSSQGALNEQFF. The chain employs TRBV12-3 or TRBV12-4 and TRBJ2-1; 9 nucleotides align to TRBD1. With V trimmed by 6 bases and J by 6 bases, 6 bases remained unmatched. This CDR3 spans 14 amino acids.